This TCR beta chain was profiled in a study of CD8 T cells in Susac syndrome. After extraction with the RNeasy kit, roughly 0.5 to 1 ug of the RNA was reverse transcribed using random hexamers. Multiplex PCR with immunoSEQ amplified the TCR beta CDR3 across 54 Vbeta and 13 Jbeta. One entry per CDR3 protein results from TCRdb running MiXCR on the immunoSEQ multiplex PCR reads. Of 80,000 to 90,000 distinct CDR3 sequences in the sample, roughly 91% were seen once. Sequencing targeted TCR beta in blood CD8+ and CD4+ T cells. The CDR3 length is 15 residues. Germline assignment: CDR1 SGHDT and CDR2 YYEEEE. V gave up 3 bases and J gave up 1 base, with 12 bases separating them.

The sample comprised CD8+ T cells from PBMCs. The V and J genes are TRBV5-6 and TRBJ2-3, with D unclear. The TCR comes from a human donor in good health. The CDR3 DNA reads as TGTGCCAGCAGCTCCAACCTGGGCGGCACAGATACGCAGTATTTT. It is translated as CASSSNLGGTDTQYF.